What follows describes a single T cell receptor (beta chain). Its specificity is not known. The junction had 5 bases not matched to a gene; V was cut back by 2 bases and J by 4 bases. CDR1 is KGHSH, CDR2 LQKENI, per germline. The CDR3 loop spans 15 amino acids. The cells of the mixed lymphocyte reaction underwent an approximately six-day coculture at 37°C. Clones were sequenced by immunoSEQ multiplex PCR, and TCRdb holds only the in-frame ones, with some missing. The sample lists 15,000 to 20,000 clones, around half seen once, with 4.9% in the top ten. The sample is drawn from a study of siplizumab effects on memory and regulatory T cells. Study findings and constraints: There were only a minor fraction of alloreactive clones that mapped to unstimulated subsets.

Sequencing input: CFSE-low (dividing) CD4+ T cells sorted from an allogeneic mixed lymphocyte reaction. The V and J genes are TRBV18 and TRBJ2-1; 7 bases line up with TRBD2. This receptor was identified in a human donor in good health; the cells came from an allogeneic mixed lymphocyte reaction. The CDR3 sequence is CASSPVLAAYNEQFF. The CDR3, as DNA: TGTGCCAGCTCACCAGTCCTAGCGGCGTACAATGAGCAGTTCTTC.